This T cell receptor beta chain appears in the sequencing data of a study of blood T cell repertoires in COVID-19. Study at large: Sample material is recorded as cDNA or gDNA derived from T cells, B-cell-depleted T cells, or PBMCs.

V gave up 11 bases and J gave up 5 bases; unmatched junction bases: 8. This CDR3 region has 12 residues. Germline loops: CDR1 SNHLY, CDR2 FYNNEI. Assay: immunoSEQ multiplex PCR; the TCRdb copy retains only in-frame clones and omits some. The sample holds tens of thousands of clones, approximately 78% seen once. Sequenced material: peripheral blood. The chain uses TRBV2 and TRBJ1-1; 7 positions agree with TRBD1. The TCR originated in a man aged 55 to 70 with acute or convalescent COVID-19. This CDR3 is CAGQGVGTEAFF. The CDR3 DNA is TGTGCCGGTCAGGGGGTTGGAACTGAAGCTTTCTTT.